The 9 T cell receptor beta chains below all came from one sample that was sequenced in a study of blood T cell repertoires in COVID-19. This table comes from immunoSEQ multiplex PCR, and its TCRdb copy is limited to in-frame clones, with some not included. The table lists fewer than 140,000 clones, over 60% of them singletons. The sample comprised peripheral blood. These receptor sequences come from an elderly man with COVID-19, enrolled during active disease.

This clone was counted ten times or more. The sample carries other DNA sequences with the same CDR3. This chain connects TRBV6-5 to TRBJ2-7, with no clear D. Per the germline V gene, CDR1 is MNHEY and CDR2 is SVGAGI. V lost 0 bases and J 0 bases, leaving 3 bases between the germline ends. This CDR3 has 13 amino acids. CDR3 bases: TGTGCCAGCAGTTACTCCGGCTCCTACGAGCAGTACTTC. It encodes CASSYSGSYEQYF.

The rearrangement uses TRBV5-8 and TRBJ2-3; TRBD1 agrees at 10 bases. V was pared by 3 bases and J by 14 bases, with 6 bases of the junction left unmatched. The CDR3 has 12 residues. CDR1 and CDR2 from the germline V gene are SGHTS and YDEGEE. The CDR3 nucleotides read TGTGCCAGCAGCTGGAGGGACAGGGGTCTGTATTTT. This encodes CASSWRDRGLYF.

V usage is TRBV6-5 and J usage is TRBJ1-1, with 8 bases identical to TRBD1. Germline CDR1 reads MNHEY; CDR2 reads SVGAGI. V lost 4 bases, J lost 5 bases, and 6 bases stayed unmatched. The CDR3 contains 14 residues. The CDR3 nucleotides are TGTGCCAGCAGTTGGACAGGGTCGGAAACTGAAGCTTTCTTT. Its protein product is CASSWTGSETEAFF.

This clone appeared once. The CDR3 bases are TGTGCCAGCACCCAGGGGGTTTTAGCGGGAGGGGAGACCCAGTACTTC. It codes for CASTQGVLAGGETQYF. This chain links TRBV28 with TRBJ2-5; 11 bases align to TRBD2. J gave up 5 bases and V 7 bases, and 12 bases lay outside the gene matches. The CDR3 is made up of 16 amino acids. CDR1 and CDR2 (germline): MDHEN, SYDVKM.

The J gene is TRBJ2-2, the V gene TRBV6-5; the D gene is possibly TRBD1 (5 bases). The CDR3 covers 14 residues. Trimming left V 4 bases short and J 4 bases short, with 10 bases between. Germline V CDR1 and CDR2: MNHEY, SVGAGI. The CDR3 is CASSLARATGELFF. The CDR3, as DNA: TGTGCCAGCAGTTTAGCCAGGGCCACCGGGGAGCTGTTTTTT.

The CDR3 loop is CASSEEGFTDTQYF. The CDR3 bases are TGTGCCAGCAGTGAGGAGGGTTTCACAGATACGCAGTATTTT. The chain combines TRBV6-1 with TRBJ2-3; weak D call: TRBD2 (6 bases). The germline CDR1 and CDR2 sequences are MNHNS and SASEGT. The CDR3 has 14 amino acids. V was shortened by 3 bases and J by 2 bases, with 9 bases between the two germline ends.

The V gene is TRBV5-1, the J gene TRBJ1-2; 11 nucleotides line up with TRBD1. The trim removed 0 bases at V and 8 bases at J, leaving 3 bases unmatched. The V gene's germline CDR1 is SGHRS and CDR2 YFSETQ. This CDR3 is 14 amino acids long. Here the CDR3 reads CASSLGTGGEGYTF. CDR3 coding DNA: TGCGCCAGCAGCTTGGGGACAGGGGGCGAGGGCTACACCTTC.

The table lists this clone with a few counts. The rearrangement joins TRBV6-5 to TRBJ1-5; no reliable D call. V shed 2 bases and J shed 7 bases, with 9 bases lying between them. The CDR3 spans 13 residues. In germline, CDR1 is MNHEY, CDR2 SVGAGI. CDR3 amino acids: CASSYNSRQPQHF. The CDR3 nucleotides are TGTGCCAGCAGTTACAACAGTAGACAGCCCCAGCATTTT.

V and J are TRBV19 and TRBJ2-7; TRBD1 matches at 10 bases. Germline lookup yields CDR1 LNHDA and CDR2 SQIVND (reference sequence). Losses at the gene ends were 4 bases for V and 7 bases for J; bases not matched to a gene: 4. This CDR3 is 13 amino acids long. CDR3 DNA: TGTGCCAGTAGTACCGGGACAGGGGTTGAGCAGTACTTC. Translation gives CASSTGTGVEQYF.